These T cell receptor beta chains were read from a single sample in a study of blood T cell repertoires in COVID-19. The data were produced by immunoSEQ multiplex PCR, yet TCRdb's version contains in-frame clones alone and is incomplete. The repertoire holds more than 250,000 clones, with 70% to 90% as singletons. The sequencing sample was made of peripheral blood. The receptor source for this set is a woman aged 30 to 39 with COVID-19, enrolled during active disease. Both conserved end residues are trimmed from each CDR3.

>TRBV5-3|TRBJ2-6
ATKGGGLNSGANVLT
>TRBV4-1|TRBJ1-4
ASSPRDRPEKLF
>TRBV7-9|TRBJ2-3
ASSPQTGVGTDTQY
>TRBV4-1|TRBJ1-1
ASSQEGGPWSAEAF
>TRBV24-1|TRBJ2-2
ATGRRQGAAGELF
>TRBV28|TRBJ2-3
ASSQDRASTDTQY
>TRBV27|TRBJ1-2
ASSATGQSNYGYT
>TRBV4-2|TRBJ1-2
ASTQQGDHTRNYGYT
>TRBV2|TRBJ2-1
ASSVSQLSNEQF
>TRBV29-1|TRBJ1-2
SVGDAAGAFGYT
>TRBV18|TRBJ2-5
ASSPYQETQY
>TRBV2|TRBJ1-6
ASSPGTGGSPLH
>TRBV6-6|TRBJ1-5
ASSYYGQSNQPQH
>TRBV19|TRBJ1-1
ASSIVAGQGNTEAF
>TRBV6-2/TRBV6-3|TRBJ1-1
ASSPQGQSQEAF
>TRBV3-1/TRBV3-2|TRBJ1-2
ASSHSPRRDRVRYT
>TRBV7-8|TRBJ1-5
ASSLRRVVGQPQH
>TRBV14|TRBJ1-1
ASSQDSRGTEAF
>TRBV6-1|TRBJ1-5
ASSEWAGPQH
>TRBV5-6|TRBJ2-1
ASRLGTGEQF
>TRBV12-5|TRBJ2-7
ASGSSGYEQY
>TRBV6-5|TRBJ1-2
ASRNPGDGGSYT
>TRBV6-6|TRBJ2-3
ASSETGTDTQY
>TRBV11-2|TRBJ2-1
ASSLGNRERNEQF
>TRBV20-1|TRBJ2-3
SASQGLGDTQY
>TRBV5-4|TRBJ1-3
ASSPEPGQESSIY
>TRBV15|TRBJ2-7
ATSRDQMGQQYEQY
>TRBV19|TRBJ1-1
ASSIGGRRRKISNTEAF
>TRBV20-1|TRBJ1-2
SARTGPGYT
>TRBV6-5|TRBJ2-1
ASSDSGSYNEQF
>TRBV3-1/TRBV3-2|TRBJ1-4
ASSPGRGDEKLF
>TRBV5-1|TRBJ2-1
ASSLGRRGGHNEQF
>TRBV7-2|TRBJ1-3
ASSPRAFTTGNTIY
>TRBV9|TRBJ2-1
ASSVSGGGNEQF
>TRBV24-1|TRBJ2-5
ATSDRTRGRETQY
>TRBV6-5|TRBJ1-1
ASCREMNTEAF
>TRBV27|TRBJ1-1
ASSPMWGTDMNTEAF
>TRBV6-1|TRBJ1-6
ASSELGTGDSPLH
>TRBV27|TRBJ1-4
ASSSSSTGVNEKLF
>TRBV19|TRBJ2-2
ASSAGLARTNTGELF
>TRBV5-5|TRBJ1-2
ASSQGQYGYT
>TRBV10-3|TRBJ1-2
AISEGQGYGYT